One T cell receptor (beta chain) is described in this entry. The data were taken from a study of blood T cell repertoires in COVID-19. Study details: Researchers got acute and convalescent COVID-19 samples from the United States, Italy and Spain. PBMCs, B-cell-depleted T cells, or T cells were the source of the cDNA or gDNA that made up the material.

The V segment lost 1 base and the J segment 7 bases; nucleotides outside the gene matches: 4. Germline V CDR1 and CDR2: LGHNA, YNFKEQ. This CDR3 spans 15 amino acids. Authors' data handling: Nucleated cell number was recorded as an estimate derived from reference gene primer amplification. Sequencing was performed with immunoSEQ multiplex PCR; in TCRdb, only in-frame clones are kept and a portion is missing. The V and J calls and clone size were taken over from that table, and D and trimming were inferred from the DNA. The sample lists 99,000 or so clones, 87% occurring once. The source of this sequence is a man aged 50-59 years with acute or convalescent COVID-19. The chain recombines TRBV4-2 with TRBJ1-2; 12 bases align to TRBD1. The sequencing sample was made of peripheral blood. CDR3: CASSQAGTGGGGYTF. CDR3 nucleotides: TGTGCCAGCAGCCAAGCAGGGACAGGGGGCGGTGGCTACACCTTC.